Described below is a single T cell receptor beta chain sequence and its context. This sample was taken from a study of blood T cell repertoires in COVID-19. TCRdb keeps only in-frame clones here, not all; method: immunoSEQ multiplex PCR. The sample gives 150,000 to 200,000 clones, around 81% of which show up once; under 7% is in the top ten. The V gene lost 0 bases and the J gene lost 14 bases, with 22 bases spanning the gap. Germline V gives CDR1 MGHRA, CDR2 YSYEKL. The CDR3 loop spans 16 amino acids. The material sequenced was PBMCs or T cells enriched from blood (not recorded which). This receptor was obtained from a middle-aged man who had recovered from COVID-19. This chain uses TRBV4-1 with TRBJ1-4, with D uncertain. The DNA of the CDR3 is TGCGCCAGCAGCCAAGAACGCAGAGGAAAAACTGTCCAGCTGTTTTTT. Amino acid sequence: CASSQERRGKTVQLFF.